This T cell receptor (beta chain) was captured by sequencing in a study of technical replicates of blood from a few donors. Profiling relied on immunoSEQ multiplex PCR, and the TCRdb table lists in-frame clones only, not all of them. The sample shows some 71,000 clones, around 97% of them seen only once. With 1 base removed from V and 7 bases from J, the gap between germline ends came to 10 bases. This CDR3 has 12 residues. Looked up from germline, CDR1 is GTSNPN and CDR2 is SVGIG (reference sequence). Sequences were obtained from T cells isolated from PBMCs. The chain recombines TRBV30 with TRBJ1-2, with D uncertain. This TCR came from a human donor in good health. The CDR3 DNA reads as TGTGCCTGGAGTGCCTCCTCGGGTGGCTACACCTTC. This sequence encodes CAWSASSGGYTF.